This T cell receptor (beta chain) was observed in a study of blood T cell repertoires in COVID-19. Here immunoSEQ multiplex PCR was the method, and the copy in TCRdb shows in-frame clones only, minus some. The repertoire holds over 250,000 clones, with roughly 90% as singletons. Sequenced: PBMCs or T cells enriched from blood (not recorded which). The TCR sequence derives from a woman aged 25 to 39 who had recovered from COVID-19.

The CDR3 is CSASPEDTQYF. As DNA, the CDR3 is TGCAGTGCTAGCCCCGAGGATACGCAGTATTTT. The chain is built from TRBV20-1 and TRBJ2-3; D is unresolved. Germline V gene lookup returns CDR1 DFQATT and CDR2 SNEGSKA (reference sequence). This CDR3 spans 11 amino acids. The ends were cut back, 3 bases at V and 6 bases at J, with 7 bases in the middle.